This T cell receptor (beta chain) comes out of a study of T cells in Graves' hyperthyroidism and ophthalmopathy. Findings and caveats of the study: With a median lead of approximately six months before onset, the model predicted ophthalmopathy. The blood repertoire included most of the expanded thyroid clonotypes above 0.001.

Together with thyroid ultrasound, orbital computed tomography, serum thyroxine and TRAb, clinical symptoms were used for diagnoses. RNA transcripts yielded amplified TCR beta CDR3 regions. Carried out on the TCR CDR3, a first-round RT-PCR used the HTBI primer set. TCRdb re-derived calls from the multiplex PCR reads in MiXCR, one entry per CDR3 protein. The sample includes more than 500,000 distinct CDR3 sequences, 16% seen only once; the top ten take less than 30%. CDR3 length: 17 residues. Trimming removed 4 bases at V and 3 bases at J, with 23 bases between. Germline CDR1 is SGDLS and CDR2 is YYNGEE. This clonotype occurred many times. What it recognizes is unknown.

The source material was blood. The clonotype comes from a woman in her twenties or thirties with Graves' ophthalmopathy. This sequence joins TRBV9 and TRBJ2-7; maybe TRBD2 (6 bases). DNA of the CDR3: TGTGCCAGCAGCCACCAACCCCCGGGCCCGCGGGACTACGAGCAGTACTTC. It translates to CASSHQPPGPRDYEQYF.